These 23 T cell receptor beta chains share one sample of origin, sequenced in a study of blood T cell repertoires in COVID-19. Clones were read by immunoSEQ multiplex PCR, and TCRdb kept only the in-frame ones, dropping some. The data show 150,000 to 200,000 clones, more than 70% seen once. Sequenced input: peripheral blood. These receptors all come from a young woman with acute or convalescent COVID-19.

The rearrangement uses TRBV28 and TRBJ2-7; the D gene is possibly TRBD2 (6 bases). V lost 9 bases and J 4 bases, leaving 19 bases between the germline ends. The CDR3 loop spans 14 amino acids. Germline V lookup: CDR1 MDHEN, CDR2 SYDVKM. The CDR3 DNA reads as TGTGCCAGTTATAGCGGAGGTCGCGTTTACGAGCAGTACTTC. Translation gives CASYSGGRVYEQYF. Based on the CDR3 plus reference TRBV28 and TRBJ2-7, the full variable domain is DVKVTQSSRYLVKRTGEKVFLECVQDMDHENMFWYRQDPGLGLRLIYFSYDVKMKEKGDIPEGYSVSREKKERFSLILESASTNQTSMYLCASYSGGRVYEQYFGPGTRLTVT.

J is TRBJ1-1 and V is TRBV6-2 or TRBV6-3; D is uncertain. CDR1 MNHEY and CDR2 SVGEGT come from the germline V gene. Trimming left V 4 bases short and J 3 bases short, with 3 bases between. The CDR3 loop spans 11 amino acids. This CDR3 is CASSSYTEAFF. For the CDR3, the DNA is TGTGCCAGCAGTTCGTACACTGAAGCTTTCTTT.

This sequence joins TRBV27 and TRBJ1-4; unclear D gene. V was trimmed by 1 base and J by 0 bases, leaving 9 bases between them. Germline V lookup: CDR1 MNHEY, CDR2 SMNVEV (reference sequence). The CDR3 is 16 amino acids. CDR3 sequence: CASSLYNSATNEKLFF. CDR3 bases: TGTGCCAGCAGTTTATACAACAGTGCAACTAATGAAAAACTGTTTTTT.

This clone has a single count. The chain uses TRBV5-4 and TRBJ2-3, with D perhaps matching TRBD2 (5 bases). The CDR3 totals 14 residues. V was clipped by 6 bases and J by 1 base, with 12 bases between them. Germline lookup yields CDR1 SGHNT and CDR2 YYREEE (reference sequence). CDR3 DNA sequence: TGTGCCAGCAATAACGGGGTTGGCACAGATACGCAGTATTTT. This encodes CASNNGVGTDTQYF.

The V gene is TRBV18, the J gene TRBJ2-5, with D possibly TRBD1 on 6 matching bases. The CDR3 runs to 14 residues. Germline values: CDR1 KGHSH, CDR2 LQKENI. V was pared by 0 bases and J by 4 bases, with 9 bases between. The CDR3 spells CASSPPNRAETQYF. In nucleotides, the CDR3 is TGTGCCAGCTCACCACCGAACAGGGCAGAGACCCAGTACTTC.

This clone was observed once. The chain joins TRBV2 to TRBJ2-1; TRBD1 matches 8 bases. CDR1 is SNHLY and CDR2 is FYNNEI in the germline V gene. Trimming at V came to 3 bases and at J to 9 bases, leaving 7 bases not matched to a gene. The length of the CDR3 is 14 residues. The CDR3 reads CASSDDRGVAEQFF. CDR3 nucleotides: TGTGCCAGCAGTGATGACAGGGGCGTTGCTGAGCAGTTCTTC.

This chain connects TRBV6-5 to TRBJ2-5, with D hard to call. V was trimmed by 10 bases and J by 5 bases, leaving 11 bases between them. The germline gives CDR1 MNHEY, CDR2 SVGAGI. The CDR3 is 11 residues long. In DNA form, the CDR3 reads TGTGCCATATCGACTGGGGAGACCCAGTACTTC. It translates to CAISTGETQYF.

V and J are TRBV28 and TRBJ1-5, with D unclear. This CDR3 contains 13 residues. Germline-derived CDR1 and CDR2 are MDHEN and SYDVKM. V dropped 2 bases and J dropped 1 base, with 3 bases sitting between them. The CDR3 sequence: CASSLPSNQPQHF. In nucleotides, the CDR3 is TGTGCCAGCAGTTTACCGAGCAATCAGCCCCAGCATTTT.

The V gene is TRBV5-1, the J gene TRBJ2-1, with D perhaps TRBD2 (5 bases). CDR3 length: 13 amino acids. Trimming stripped 0 bases from V and 9 bases from J, with 10 bases between. Per the germline V gene, CDR1 is SGHRS and CDR2 is YFSETQ. As DNA, the CDR3 is TGCGCCAGCAGCTTGGAACTAGGAGCTGAGCAGTTCTTC. Residues: CASSLELGAEQFF.

The chain links TRBV5-4 to TRBJ2-1; 8 bases match TRBD2. The germline CDR1 and CDR2 sequences are SGHNT and YYREEE (reference sequence). The CDR3 consists of 15 residues. V dropped 6 bases and J dropped 7; count of bases not matched to a gene: 12. This chain's CDR3 is CASTQNGRAHNEQFF. The CDR3 DNA sequence: TGTGCCAGCACCCAAAACGGGAGGGCGCATAATGAGCAGTTCTTC.

This sequence joins TRBV18 and TRBJ2-7; D possibly corresponds to TRBD2 (6 bases). The length of the CDR3 is 15 residues. Per germline, CDR1 KGHSH and CDR2 LQKENI. The germline V and J ends were trimmed by 4 bases and 2 bases, with 15 bases remaining between them. CDR3 region: CASSRSSALPYEQYF. CDR3 nucleotide sequence: TGTGCCAGCTCACGCTCTAGCGCCCTACCCTACGAGCAGTACTTC.

The chain couples TRBV5-1 to TRBJ2-3; 10 nucleotides align to TRBD2. The CDR3 loop spans 16 amino acids. The trim removed 2 bases at V and 1 base at J, leaving 4 bases unmatched. Per germline, CDR1 SGHRS and CDR2 YFSETQ. Here the CDR3 DNA reads TGCGCCAGCAGCTTCCTAGCGGGAGCAGGCACAGATACGCAGTATTTT. Its translation is CASSFLAGAGTDTQYF.

V is TRBV28 and J is TRBJ2-7, with 9 bases that match TRBD2. The germline V gene encodes CDR1 MDHEN and CDR2 SYDVKM. Trimming cost V 11 bases and J 7 bases; bases outside gene matches: 15. This CDR3 comprises 14 residues. CDR3 nucleotide sequence: TGTGCCGCGGGGGGGGTCTCTGGCTCTGTGGAGCAGTACTTC. Its protein product is CAAGGVSGSVEQYF.

J is TRBJ1-1 and V is TRBV30; D is unresolved. Per the germline V gene, CDR1 is GTSNPN and CDR2 is SVGIG (reference sequence). The CDR3 spans 15 residues. Trimming pared 0 bases from V and 4 bases from J, leaving 15 bases between. The chain's CDR3 is CAWSVGLGSGTEAFF. The CDR3 DNA reads TGTGCCTGGAGTGTAGGTCTCGGTTCGGGCACTGAAGCTTTCTTT. The full variable domain, its missing parts supplied by reference TRBV30 and TRBJ1-1, is SQTIHQWPATLVQPVGSPLSLECTVEGTSNPNLYWYRQAAGRGLQLLFYSVGIGQISSEVPQNLSASRPQDRQFILSSKKLLLSDSGFYLCAWSVGLGSGTEAFFGQGTRLTVV.

This clone showed up just a few times. V usage is TRBV3-1 (or the pseudogene TRBV3-2) and J usage is TRBJ2-6; D is unclear. The germline V and J ends were trimmed by 2 bases and 3 bases, with 2 bases remaining between them. The CDR3 loop spans 13 amino acids. CDR1 is LGHDT, CDR2 YNNKEL, per germline (reference sequence). The CDR3 reads CASSQYGANVLTF. In DNA form, the CDR3 reads TGTGCCAGCAGCCAATATGGGGCCAACGTCCTGACTTTC.

The V call is TRBV5-4, the J call TRBJ2-6; possibly TRBD1 for D (6 bases). The ends were cut back, 2 bases at V and 4 bases at J, with 13 bases in the middle. Germline V lookup: CDR1 SGHNT, CDR2 YYREEE (reference sequence). This CDR3 has 16 amino acids. This chain's CDR3 is CASSFGGSRGANVLTF. CDR3 DNA: TGTGCCAGCAGCTTTGGGGGCTCGCGAGGGGCCAACGTCCTGACTTTC.

The chain recombines TRBV28 with TRBJ1-2; D gene ambiguous. Per the germline V gene, CDR1 is MDHEN and CDR2 is SYDVKM. The CDR3 covers 12 residues. The germline V and J ends were trimmed by 3 bases and 0 bases, with 2 bases remaining between them. CDR3: CASSFTNYGYTF. CDR3 coding DNA: TGTGCCAGCAGTTTCACTAACTATGGCTACACCTTC.

The genes are TRBV18 and TRBJ2-3, with 7 bases fitting TRBD2. Trimming at V came to 7 bases and at J to 0 bases, leaving 10 bases not matched to a gene. The CDR3 extends over 16 amino acids. CDR1 and CDR2 from the germline V gene are KGHSH and LQKENI. CDR3 nucleotides: TGTGCCAGCTTTTCTGCCGGGACTACTAGCACAGATACGCAGTATTTT. It codes for CASFSAGTTSTDTQYF.

The rearrangement links TRBV11-3 to TRBJ1-2; D is unclear. The ends were cut back, 6 bases at V and 10 bases at J, with 21 bases in the middle. CDR3 length: 14 amino acids. From germline, CDR1 is SGHNT and CDR2 YENEEA. The CDR3 region has the DNA TGTGCCAGCAGTCACTTTTTTGGGCAGACCCACTACACCTTC. Amino acids: CASSHFFGQTHYTF. Full variable domain (outside the CDR3, taken from reference TRBV11-3 and TRBJ1-2): EAGVVQSPRYKIIEKKQPVAFWCNPISGHNTLYWYLQNLGQGPELLIRYENEEAVDDSQLPKDRFSAERLKGVDSTLKIQPAELGDSAVYLCASSHFFGQTHYTFGSGTRLTVV.

This chain connects TRBV19 to TRBJ2-7; 9 bases agree with TRBD1. This CDR3 comprises 13 residues. Germline CDR1 reads LNHDA; CDR2 reads SQIVND (reference sequence). V gave up 3 bases and J gave up 5 bases; unmatched junction bases: 2. CDR3 protein: CASSITGGDEQYF. Written as DNA, the CDR3 is TGTGCCAGTAGTATTACAGGGGGCGACGAGCAGTACTTC. Looking up the rest from reference TRBV19 and TRBJ2-7 gives the full variable domain: DGGITQSPKYLFRKEGQNVTLSCEQNLNHDAMYWYRQDPGQGLRLIYYSQIVNDFQKGDIAEGYSVSREKKESFPLTVTSAQKNPTAFYLCASSITGGDEQYFGPGTRLTVT.

The chain combines TRBV6-5 with TRBJ2-1, with TRBD2 identical over 8 bases. J gave up 4 bases and V 2 bases, and 4 bases lay outside the gene matches. Germline V gene data show CDR1 as MNHEY and CDR2 as SVGAGI. This CDR3 is built from 15 residues. For the CDR3, the DNA is TGTGCCAGCAGTTACGGCGGCGGGAGGTACAATGAGCAGTTCTTC. Amino acid sequence: CASSYGGGRYNEQFF.

The chain links TRBV7-9 to TRBJ2-1; 8 bases agree with TRBD2. The CDR3 consists of 17 residues. Germline CDR1 reads SEHNR; CDR2 reads FQNEAQ (reference sequence). J lost 0 bases, V lost 5 bases, and 9 bases had no gene match. The CDR3: CASSPLLAVGSYNEQFF. The CDR3 DNA sequence: TGTGCCAGCAGCCCTCTACTAGCGGTGGGCTCCTACAATGAGCAGTTCTTC.

The V and J genes are TRBV19 and TRBJ2-1, with 8 nucleotides matching TRBD2. CDR3 length equals 15 residues. V was pared by 5 bases and J by 0 bases, with 3 bases of the junction left unmatched. Germline loops: CDR1 LNHDA, CDR2 SQIVND (reference sequence). This chain's CDR3 is CASSSSGSSYNEQFF. The CDR3 bases are TGTGCCAGTAGTTCGAGCGGGAGCTCCTACAATGAGCAGTTCTTC. The full variable domain, rest sourced from reference TRBV19 and TRBJ2-1, is DGGITQSPKYLFRKEGQNVTLSCEQNLNHDAMYWYRQDPGQGLRLIYYSQIVNDFQKGDIAEGYSVSREKKESFPLTVTSAQKNPTAFYLCASSSSGSSYNEQFFGPGTRLTVL.